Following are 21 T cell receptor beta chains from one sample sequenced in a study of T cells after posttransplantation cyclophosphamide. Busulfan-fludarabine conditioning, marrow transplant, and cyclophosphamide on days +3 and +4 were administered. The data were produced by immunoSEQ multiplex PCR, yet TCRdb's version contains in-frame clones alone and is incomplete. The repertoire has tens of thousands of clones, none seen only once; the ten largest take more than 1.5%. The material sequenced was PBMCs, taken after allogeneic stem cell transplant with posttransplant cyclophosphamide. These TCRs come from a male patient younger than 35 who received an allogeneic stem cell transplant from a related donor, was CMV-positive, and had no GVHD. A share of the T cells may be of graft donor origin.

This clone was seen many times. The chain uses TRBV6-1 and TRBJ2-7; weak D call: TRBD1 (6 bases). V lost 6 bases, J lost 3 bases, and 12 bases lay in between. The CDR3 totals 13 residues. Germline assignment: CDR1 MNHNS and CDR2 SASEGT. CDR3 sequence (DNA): TGTGCCAGCAGCCGACAGGCTTTCTACGAGCAGTACTTC. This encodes CASSRQAFYEQYF.

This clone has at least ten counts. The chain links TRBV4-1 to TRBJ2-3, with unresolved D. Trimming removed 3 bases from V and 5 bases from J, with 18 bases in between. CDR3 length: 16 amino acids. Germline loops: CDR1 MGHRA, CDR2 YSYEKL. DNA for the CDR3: TGCGCCAGCAGCCACCCGGCCACTAAACTGAAAGATACGCAGTATTTT. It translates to CASSHPATKLKDTQYF.

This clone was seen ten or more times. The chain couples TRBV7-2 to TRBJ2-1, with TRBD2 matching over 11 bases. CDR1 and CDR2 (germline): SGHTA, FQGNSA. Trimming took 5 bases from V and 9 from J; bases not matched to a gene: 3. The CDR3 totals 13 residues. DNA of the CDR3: TGTGCCAGCAGCCCCGGACTAGCGGGTGAGCAGTTCTTC. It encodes CASSPGLAGEQFF.

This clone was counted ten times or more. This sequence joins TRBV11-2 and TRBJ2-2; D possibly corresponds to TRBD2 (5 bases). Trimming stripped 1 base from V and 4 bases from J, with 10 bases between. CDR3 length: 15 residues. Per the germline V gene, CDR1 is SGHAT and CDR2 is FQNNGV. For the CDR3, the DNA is TGTGCCAGCAGCTTAGGTCTAGCAGGCACCGGGGAGCTGTTTTTT. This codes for CASSLGLAGTGELFF.

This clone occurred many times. CDR3 sequence: CAWSFYALGEQYF. In DNA form, the CDR3 reads TGTGCCTGGAGTTTTTATGCCCTCGGCGAGCAGTACTTC. The chain employs TRBV30 and TRBJ2-7, with unresolved D. Deletions cut 2 bases from V and 6 bases from J, with 14 bases between. Per the germline V gene, CDR1 is GTSNPN and CDR2 is SVGIG (reference sequence). This CDR3 spans 13 amino acids. The full variable domain, with the rest looked up from reference TRBV30 and TRBJ2-7, is SQTIHQWPATLVQPVGSPLSLECTVEGTSNPNLYWYRQAAGRGLQLLFYSVGIGQISSEVPQNLSASRPQDRQFILSSKKLLLSDSGFYLCAWSFYALGEQYFGPGTRLTVT.

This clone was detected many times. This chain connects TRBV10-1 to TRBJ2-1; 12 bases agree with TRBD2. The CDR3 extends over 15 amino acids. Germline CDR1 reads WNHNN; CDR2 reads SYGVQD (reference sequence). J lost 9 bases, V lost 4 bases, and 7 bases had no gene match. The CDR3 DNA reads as TGCGCCAGCAGTGCCTCTAGCGGGAGGGCCTCTGAGCAGTTCTTC. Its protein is CASSASSGRASEQFF.

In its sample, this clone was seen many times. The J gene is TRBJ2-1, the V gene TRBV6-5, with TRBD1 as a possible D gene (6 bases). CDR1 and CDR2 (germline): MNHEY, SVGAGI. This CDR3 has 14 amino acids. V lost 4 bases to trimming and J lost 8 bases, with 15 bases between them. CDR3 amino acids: CASSSRGRGYEQFF. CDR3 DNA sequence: TGTGCCAGCAGTTCGAGGGGCAGGGGTTATGAGCAGTTCTTC.

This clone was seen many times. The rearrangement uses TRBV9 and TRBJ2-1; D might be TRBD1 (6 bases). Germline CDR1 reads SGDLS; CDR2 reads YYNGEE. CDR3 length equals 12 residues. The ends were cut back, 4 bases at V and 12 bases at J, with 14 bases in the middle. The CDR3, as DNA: TGTGCCAGCAGCTCCCAGGGGCTTGTGCAGTTCTTC. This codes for CASSSQGLVQFF.

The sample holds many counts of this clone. CDR3 protein: CASSKVANTEAFF. In DNA form, the CDR3 reads TGTGCCAGCAGTAAAGTGGCGAACACTGAAGCTTTCTTT. V is TRBV6-1 and J is TRBJ1-1; D unresolved. Between the trimmed V and J ends, which lost 5 bases and 1 base, there was a span of 8 bases. This CDR3 has 13 amino acids. Germline CDR1 and CDR2: MNHNS and SASEGT.

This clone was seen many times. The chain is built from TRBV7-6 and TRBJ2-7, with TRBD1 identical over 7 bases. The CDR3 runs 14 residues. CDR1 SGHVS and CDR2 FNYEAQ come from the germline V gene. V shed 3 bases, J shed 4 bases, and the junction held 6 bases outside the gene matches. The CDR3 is CASSFPAGGYEQYF. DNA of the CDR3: TGTGCCAGCAGCTTTCCGGCAGGGGGATACGAGCAGTACTTC.

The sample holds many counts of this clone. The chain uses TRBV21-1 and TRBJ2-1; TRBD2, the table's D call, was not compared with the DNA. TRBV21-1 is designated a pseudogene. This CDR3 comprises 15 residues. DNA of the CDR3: TGTGCCAGCAGCAAACGGACTAGCTCCTACAATGAGCAGTTCTTC. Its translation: CASSKRTSSYNEQFF.

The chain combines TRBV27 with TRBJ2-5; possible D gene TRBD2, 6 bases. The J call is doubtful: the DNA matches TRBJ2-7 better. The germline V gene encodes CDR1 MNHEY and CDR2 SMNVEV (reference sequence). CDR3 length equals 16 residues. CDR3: CASSPSRGSEPYEQYF. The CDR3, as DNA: TGTGCCAGCAGCCCTAGTCGGGGGTCGGAACCCTACGAGCAGTACTTC.

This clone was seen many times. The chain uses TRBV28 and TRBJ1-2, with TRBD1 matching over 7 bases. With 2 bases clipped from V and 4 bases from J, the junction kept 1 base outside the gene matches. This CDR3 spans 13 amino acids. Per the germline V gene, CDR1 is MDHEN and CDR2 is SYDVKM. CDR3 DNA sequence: TGTGCCAGCAGTTTAACAGGGGCCTATGGCTACACCTTC. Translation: CASSLTGAYGYTF.

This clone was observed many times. The CDR3 DNA sequence: TGTGCCAGCAGGGGACCGGGACTGAGCAATTCACCCCTCCACTTT. It is translated as CASRGPGLSNSPLHF. The V and J genes are TRBV2 and TRBJ1-6, with TRBD1 as a possible D gene (5 bases). CDR1 is SNHLY, CDR2 FYNNEI, per germline. The CDR3 sequence is 15 residues long. Trimming cost V 6 bases and J 7 bases, with 16 bases left between them.

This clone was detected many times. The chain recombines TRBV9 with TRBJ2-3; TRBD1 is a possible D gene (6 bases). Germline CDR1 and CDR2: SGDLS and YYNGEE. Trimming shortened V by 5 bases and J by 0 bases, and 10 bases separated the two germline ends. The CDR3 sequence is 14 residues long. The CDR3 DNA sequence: TGTGCCAGCAGTTCTGGACAGAGCACAGATACGCAGTATTTT. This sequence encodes CASSSGQSTDTQYF.

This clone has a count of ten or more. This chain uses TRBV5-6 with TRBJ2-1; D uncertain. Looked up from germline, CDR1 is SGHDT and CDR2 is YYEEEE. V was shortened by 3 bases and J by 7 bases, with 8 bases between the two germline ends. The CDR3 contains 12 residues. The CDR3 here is CASSSYSNEQFF. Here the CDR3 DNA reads TGTGCCAGCAGCTCCTACTCGAATGAGCAGTTCTTC.

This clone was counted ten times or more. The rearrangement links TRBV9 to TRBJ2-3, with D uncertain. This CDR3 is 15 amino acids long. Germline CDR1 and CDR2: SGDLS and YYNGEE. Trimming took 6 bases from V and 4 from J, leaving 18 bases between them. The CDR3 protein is CASTSTLSLSDTQYF. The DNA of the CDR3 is TGTGCCAGCACATCTACTCTCTCTCTCTCAGATACGCAGTATTTT.

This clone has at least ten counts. The CDR3 nucleotides are TGTGCCAGCAGCCATGACAGGAAGACTGGAAACACCATATATTTT. Translation: CASSHDRKTGNTIYF. The rearrangement joins TRBV4-2 to TRBJ1-3, with D maybe TRBD1 (6 bases). Germline-derived CDR1 and CDR2 are LGHNA and YNFKEQ. Trimming stripped 3 bases from V and 2 bases from J, with 11 bases between. This CDR3 has 15 amino acids.

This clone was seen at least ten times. The CDR3 spells CASSLKRGQTTDTQYF. The DNA for the CDR3 is TGTGCCAGCTCACTAAAAAGGGGACAAACCACAGATACGCAGTATTTT. The chain combines TRBV18 with TRBJ2-3, with D tentatively TRBD1 (6 bases). The CDR3 runs 16 residues. The ends were cut back, 4 bases at V and 2 bases at J, with 16 bases in the middle. Germline assignment: CDR1 KGHSH and CDR2 LQKENI.

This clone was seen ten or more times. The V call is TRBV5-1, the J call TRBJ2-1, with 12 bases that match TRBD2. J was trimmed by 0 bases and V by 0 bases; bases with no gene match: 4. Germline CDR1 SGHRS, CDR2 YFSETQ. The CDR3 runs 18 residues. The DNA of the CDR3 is TGCGCCAGCAGCTTGGAGGCTAGCGGGGGGGGCTCCTACAATGAGCAGTTCTTC. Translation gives CASSLEASGGGSYNEQFF.

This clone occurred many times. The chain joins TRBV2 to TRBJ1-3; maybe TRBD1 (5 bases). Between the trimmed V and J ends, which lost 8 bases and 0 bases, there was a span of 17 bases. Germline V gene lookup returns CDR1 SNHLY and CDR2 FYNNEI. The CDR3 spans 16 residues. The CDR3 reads CASGLLDGGSGNTIYF. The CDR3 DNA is TGTGCCAGCGGCCTATTAGACGGGGGCTCTGGAAACACCATATATTTT.